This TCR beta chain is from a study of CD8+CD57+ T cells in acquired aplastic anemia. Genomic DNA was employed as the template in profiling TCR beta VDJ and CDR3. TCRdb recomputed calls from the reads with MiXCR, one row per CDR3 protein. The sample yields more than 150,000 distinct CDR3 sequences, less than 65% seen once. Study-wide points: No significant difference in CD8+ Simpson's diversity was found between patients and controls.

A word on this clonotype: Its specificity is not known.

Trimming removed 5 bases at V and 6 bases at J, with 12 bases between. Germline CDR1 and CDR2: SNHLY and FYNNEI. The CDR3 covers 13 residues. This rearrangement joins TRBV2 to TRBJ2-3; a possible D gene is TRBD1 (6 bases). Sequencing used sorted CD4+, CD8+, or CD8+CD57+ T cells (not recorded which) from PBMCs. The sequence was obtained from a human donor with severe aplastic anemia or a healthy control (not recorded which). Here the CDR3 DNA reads TGTGCCAGCAGTACCAACACAGGGGATACGCAGTATTTT. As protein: CASSTNTGDTQYF.